These 18 T cell receptor beta chains share one sample of origin, sequenced in a study of CD8 T cells in ankylosing spondylitis. In TCRdb, the 5' RACE reads were re-called with MiXCR into one record per CDR3 protein. The table lists approximately 39,000 distinct CDR3 sequences, more than 9.5% of them singletons. Sequenced: synovial fluid, either unsorted or a sorted T cell fraction (not recorded which). All receptors come from a male donor with ankylosing spondylitis.

This clonotype came up many times. The chain couples TRBV2 to TRBJ2-3; D not resolved. Trimming shortened V by 4 bases and J by 4 bases, and 3 bases separated the two germline ends. The CDR3 has 11 residues. Germline V gives CDR1 SNHLY, CDR2 FYNNEI. The CDR3 nucleotides read TGTGCCAGCAGTGTCTCAGATACGCAGTATTTT. Protein product: CASSVSDTQYF.

This clonotype was detected a few times. The chain joins TRBV18 to TRBJ2-7, with D perhaps TRBD1 (5 bases). The CDR3 is made up of 14 amino acids. Trimming pared 5 bases from V and 0 bases from J, leaving 11 bases between. The germline V gene encodes CDR1 KGHSH and CDR2 LQKENI. In DNA form, the CDR3 reads TGTGCCAGCTCAACCTCCAGGGACTCCTACGAGCAGTACTTC. Translation gives CASSTSRDSYEQYF.

This clonotype came up a few times. The V gene is TRBV6-5, the J gene TRBJ2-1; TRBD1 is a possible D gene (6 bases). The germline V and J ends were trimmed by 2 bases and 8 bases, with 10 bases remaining between them. The CDR3 is 13 amino acids. Germline lookup yields CDR1 MNHEY and CDR2 SVGAGI. The CDR3 reads CASSYARGDEQFF. Here the CDR3 DNA reads TGTGCCAGCAGTTACGCCAGGGGCGATGAGCAGTTCTTC.

This clonotype occurred many times. The chain couples TRBV19 to TRBJ1-2; D might be TRBD1 (5 bases). Trimming took 3 bases from V and 6 from J, leaving 8 bases between them. Germline lookup yields CDR1 LNHDA and CDR2 SQIVND (reference sequence). CDR3 length: 12 residues. Here the CDR3 reads CASSIGGNGYTF. CDR3 sequence (DNA): TGTGCCAGTAGTATTGGGGGAAATGGCTACACCTTC.

This clonotype was found a few times. V and J are TRBV27 and TRBJ2-5; 7 bases fit TRBD1. V shed 6 bases, J shed 4 bases, and the junction held 11 bases outside the gene matches. CDR3 length: 15 amino acids. Germline V lookup: CDR1 MNHEY, CDR2 SMNVEV (reference sequence). The CDR3, as DNA: TGTGCCAGCAGGCCCGGGACAGCCAGGGTAGAGACCCAGTACTTC. It codes for CASRPGTARVETQYF.

In the case of this clonotype: A much larger clone differs from this one at a single base, so this may be a read error. The chain couples TRBV9 to TRBJ2-1; D is unclear. This CDR3 region has 14 residues. Looked up from germline, CDR1 is SGDLS and CDR2 is YYNGEE. The ends were cut back, 0 bases at V and 4 bases at J, with 8 bases in the middle. CDR3 bases: TGTGCCAGCAGCGTAGTTGTCCATTACAATGAGCAGTTCTTC. It is translated as CASSVVVHYNEQFF.

The chain employs TRBV6-5 and TRBJ2-7, with a tentative D call TRBD2 (5 bases). In germline, CDR1 is MNHEY, CDR2 SVGAGI. This CDR3 is built from 17 residues. V gave up 0 bases and J gave up 2 bases, with 17 bases separating them. The CDR3 reads CASSYSGGLPSPYEQYF. The CDR3 DNA reads as TGTGCCAGCAGTTACTCAGGTGGCCTTCCTAGCCCCTACGAGCAGTACTTC.

This clonotype turned up a few times. The CDR3 DNA is TGCGCCAGCAGCTTTGGGGGCGCTTATCAGCCCCAGCATTTT. Its translation is CASSFGGAYQPQHF. The chain employs TRBV5-1 and TRBJ1-5, with a weak D call TRBD1 (6 bases). CDR3 length: 14 amino acids. Germline CDR1 SGHRS, CDR2 YFSETQ. V was trimmed by 2 bases and J by 5 bases, leaving 11 bases between them.

The chain uses TRBV3-1 and TRBJ2-1, with 8 bases that match TRBD2. Germline V gene lookup returns CDR1 LGHDT and CDR2 YNNKEL (reference sequence). V lost 8 bases and J lost 4; bases outside the gene matches: 13. CDR3 size: 16 residues. The CDR3 loop reads CASENSGKGVYNEQFF. CDR3 coding DNA: TGTGCCAGCGAGAATAGCGGGAAAGGGGTGTACAATGAGCAGTTCTTC.

This clonotype turned up a few times. The V call is TRBV28, the J call TRBJ2-4, with 10 bases that match TRBD2. The CDR3 runs to 13 residues. Germline lookup yields CDR1 MDHEN and CDR2 SYDVKM. The trim removed 6 bases at V and 7 bases at J, leaving 3 bases unmatched. The CDR3 is CASRGLAANIQYF. For the CDR3, the DNA is TGTGCCAGCAGAGGACTAGCGGCCAACATTCAGTACTTC.

Here the CDR3 reads CASSREAGGPSDTQYF. CDR3 coding DNA: TGCGCCAGCAGCCGCGAAGCGGGAGGGCCGTCAGATACGCAGTATTTT. The chain links TRBV5-1 to TRBJ2-3; TRBD2 matches 10 bases. Germline V gene data show CDR1 as SGHRS and CDR2 as YFSETQ. The CDR3 runs to 16 residues. The ends lost 4 bases at V and 4 bases at J; junction bases unmatched: 9. Complete variable domain (other parts from reference TRBV5-1 and TRBJ2-3): KAGVTQTPRYLIKTRGQQVTLSCSPISGHRSVSWYQQTPGQGLQFLFEYFSETQRNKGNFPGRFSGRQFSNSRSEMNVSTLELGDSALYLCASSREAGGPSDTQYFGPGTRLTVL.

This clonotype was counted ten times or more. CDR3 sequence: CSALPGRVGQPQHF. DNA of the CDR3: TGCAGTGCCTTGCCGGGCAGGGTGGGCCAGCCCCAGCATTTT. The V gene is TRBV20-1, the J gene TRBJ1-5, with TRBD1 as a possible D gene (5 bases). Trimming pared 6 bases from V and 7 bases from J, leaving 19 bases between. The length of the CDR3 is 14 residues. Germline-derived CDR1 and CDR2 are DFQATT and SNEGSKA (reference sequence).

The CDR3 nucleotides are TGTGCCAGTAGTATCGGCGGGTCGGGCAATGAGCAGTTCTTC. It translates to CASSIGGSGNEQFF. V is TRBV19 and J is TRBJ2-1; maybe TRBD2 (5 bases). Germline V gene data show CDR1 as LNHDA and CDR2 as SQIVND (reference sequence). This CDR3 region has 14 residues. Trimming took off 3 bases at V and 6 bases at J, with 12 bases between the two ends.

Only a few counts were recorded for this clonotype. The genes are TRBV7-3 and TRBJ2-2; possibly TRBD1 or TRBD2 for D (5 bases each). The CDR3 length is 15 residues. Trimming pared 5 bases from V and 6 bases from J, leaving 16 bases between. Germline V gene data show CDR1 as SGHTA and CDR2 as FQGTGA. CDR3 amino acids: CASSPGTAVSGELFF. CDR3 nucleotide sequence: TGTGCCAGCAGCCCCGGGACGGCAGTCTCCGGGGAGCTGTTTTTT.

This clonotype turned up a few times. This chain uses TRBV9 with TRBJ2-7, with D maybe TRBD1 (5 bases). The CDR3 length is 12 residues. Trimming took 0 bases from V and 7 from J, leaving 8 bases between them. The germline CDR1 and CDR2 sequences are SGDLS and YYNGEE. CDR3 DNA sequence: TGTGCCAGCAGCGTAGATGGGGCGGAGCAGTACTTC. Translation gives CASSVDGAEQYF.

This clonotype was seen ten or more times. This sequence joins TRBV7-3 and TRBJ2-3; 10 positions match TRBD1. The germline CDR1 and CDR2 sequences are SGHTA and FQGTGA. V trimming: 5 bases; J trimming: 2 bases; junction bases outside the gene matches: 19. The CDR3 totals 20 residues. For the CDR3, the DNA is TGTGCCAGCAGCCCACACCGCCGGGGACAGGGGTCTTCCTTCACAGATACGCAGTATTTT. As protein: CASSPHRRGQGSSFTDTQYF.

This clonotype was observed a handful of times. The V call is TRBV14, the J call TRBJ1-2, with D possibly being TRBD1 (5 bases). CDR3 length: 14 amino acids. CDR1 SGHDN and CDR2 FVKESK come from the germline V gene. Trimming took off 1 base at V and 4 bases at J, with 10 bases between the two ends. The CDR3 loop is CASSQVSGTYGYTF. The CDR3 DNA reads as TGTGCCAGCAGCCAAGTATCAGGGACCTATGGCTACACCTTC. Based on the CDR3 plus reference TRBV14 and TRBJ1-2, the full variable domain is EAGVTQFPSHSVIEKGQTVTLRCDPISGHDNLYWYRRVMGKEIKFLLHFVKESKQDESGMPNNRFLAERTGGTYSTLKVQPAELEDSGVYFCASSQVSGTYGYTFGSGTRLTVV.

This clonotype was found many times. The chain carries TRBV12-3 or TRBV12-4 and TRBJ2-1; 7 bases match TRBD2. This CDR3 region has 15 residues. The J segment lost 8 bases and the V segment lost 3 bases, leaving 10 bases of the junction unmatched. Here the CDR3 reads CASSLWGGSIDEQFF. DNA of the CDR3: TGTGCCAGCAGTTTGTGGGGCGGGAGTATCGATGAGCAGTTCTTC.